The 20 T cell receptor beta chains below come from one sample, sequenced in a study of cytomegalovirus exposure and HLA in healthy donors. Amplification used 60 Vbeta primers and 13 Jbeta primers. The data were produced by immunoSEQ multiplex PCR, yet TCRdb's version contains in-frame clones alone and is incomplete. The sample lists 65,000 to 95,000 clones; 70% to 80% were seen once. The sample comprised PBMCs. All receptors come from a man aged 25 to 45 in good health and CMV-seronegative.

This clone was seen just once. The chain carries TRBV28 and TRBJ1-2, with 8 bases fitting TRBD1. Germline CDR1 and CDR2: MDHEN and SYDVKM. The junction had 3 bases not matched to a gene; V was cut back by 2 bases and J by 10 bases. CDR3 length: 12 amino acids. DNA for the CDR3: TGTGCCAGCAGTTTACGGACAGGGTACTACACCTTC. It encodes CASSLRTGYYTF.

The rearrangement uses TRBV4-3 and TRBJ1-1; no firm D call. V lost 1 base to trimming and J lost 1 base, with 7 bases between them. This CDR3 spans 14 amino acids. Germline CDR1 reads LGHNA; CDR2 reads YSLEER. CDR3 sequence reads: CASSQGQSNTEAFF. The DNA of the CDR3 is TGCGCCAGCAGCCAAGGTCAGTCGAACACTGAAGCTTTCTTT.

This clone is a singleton in its sample. The chain carries TRBV6-6 and TRBJ2-1; no firm D call. The CDR3 totals 14 residues. Trimming stripped 0 bases from V and 6 bases from J, with 9 bases between. Germline V gene lookup returns CDR1 MNHNY and CDR2 SVGAGI (reference sequence). CDR3 in DNA: TGTGCCAGCAGTTACTCCAGTCGTTCCAATGAGCAGTTCTTC. Amino acid sequence: CASSYSSRSNEQFF.

In regard to this clone: One end of the junction varies from germline; a read error may be responsible. The DNA for the CDR3 is TGCTCCAGCAGCCAAGAAGAACGGTTTGCCTACGAGCAGTACTTC. This encodes CSSSQEERFAYEQYF. V and J are TRBV4-3 and TRBJ2-7; D is ambiguous. The CDR3 runs to 15 residues. Germline lookup yields CDR1 LGHNA and CDR2 YSLEER.

The chain is built from TRBV4-1 and TRBJ1-2, with D possibly TRBD1 on 5 matching bases. V was shortened by 2 bases and J by 5 bases, with 15 bases between the two germline ends. Germline CDR1 reads MGHRA; CDR2 reads YSYEKL. The CDR3 is 15 residues long. This CDR3 is CASSQQIKGTYGYTF. Here the CDR3 DNA reads TGCGCCAGCAGCCAACAAATAAAGGGGACTTATGGCTACACCTTC.

The table lists this clone with a few counts. The gene calls are TRBV7-2 and TRBJ2-1; the match to TRBD2 covers 7 bases. V was clipped by 1 base and J by 4 bases; unmatched bases: 4. Germline V gives CDR1 SGHTA, CDR2 FQGNSA. The CDR3 is made up of 15 amino acids. This CDR3 is CASSLGRGVYNEQFF. The CDR3 nucleotides read TGTGCCAGCAGCTTAGGACGGGGGGTATACAATGAGCAGTTCTTC.

This clone has a single count. The genes are TRBV7-9 and TRBJ2-3, with TRBD1 matching over 7 bases. The length of the CDR3 is 15 residues. Germline CDR1 is SEHNR and CDR2 is FQNEAQ (reference sequence). V lost 5 bases, J lost 2 bases, and 7 bases stayed unmatched. The CDR3 region is CASSLGTAITDTQYF. CDR3 sequence (DNA): TGTGCCAGCAGCCTCGGGACAGCAATCACAGATACGCAGTATTTT.

The J gene is TRBJ2-7, the V gene TRBV29-1, with D possibly matching TRBD2 (7 bases). CDR1 SQVTM and CDR2 ANQGSEA come from the germline V gene. The V end was cut by 4 bases, the J end by 2 bases, with 12 bases between. The CDR3 length is 13 residues. The CDR3 bases are TGCAGCGTTGGTTCGGGGGGCCCCTACGAGCAGTACTTC. This encodes CSVGSGGPYEQYF.

The chain links TRBV18 to TRBJ2-1, with TRBD1 identical over 7 bases. Per the germline V gene, CDR1 is KGHSH and CDR2 is LQKENI. The CDR3 totals 16 residues. V dropped 6 bases and J dropped 0; count of bases not matched to a gene: 8. The CDR3 DNA sequence: TGTGCCAGCTCTCGGACAGGAACTTCCTCCTACAATGAGCAGTTCTTC. Amino acids: CASSRTGTSSYNEQFF.

Points on this clone: A junction boundary mismatches the germline segment, possibly from a read error. The chain carries TRBV7-9 and TRBJ1-2; possibly TRBD1 for D (6 bases). Germline V lookup: CDR1 SEHNR, CDR2 FQNEAQ (reference sequence). This CDR3 has 13 residues. The CDR3 spells CASSRQEAYGYPF. DNA for the CDR3: TGTGCCAGCAGCCGACAGGAAGCCTATGGCTACCCCTTC.

This chain connects TRBV29-1 to TRBJ2-2; tentative D call: TRBD1 (5 bases). The CDR3 contains 12 residues. Trimming left V 3 bases short and J 5 bases short, with 7 bases between. Germline values: CDR1 SQVTM, CDR2 ANQGSEA. CDR3 in amino acids: CSVDPGTGELFF. The CDR3, as DNA: TGCAGCGTTGACCCAGGGACCGGGGAGCTGTTTTTT.

The genes are TRBV2 and TRBJ2-7; 8 nucleotides line up with TRBD2. The germline V gene encodes CDR1 SNHLY and CDR2 FYNNEI. V shed 6 bases, J shed 6 bases, and the junction held 7 bases outside the gene matches. The CDR3 totals 13 residues. CDR3 sequence (DNA): TGTGCCAGCAGGAACAGCGGGAGCGGCGAGCAGTACTTC. It encodes CASRNSGSGEQYF.

This clone was detected once. V usage is TRBV10-3 and J usage is TRBJ2-3; D gene unclear. This CDR3 contains 13 residues. Germline V gene sequence: CDR1 ENHRY, CDR2 SYGVKD. The V end lost 4 bases, the J end lost 4 bases, and 9 bases lay between the germline ends. Written as DNA, the CDR3 is TGTGCCATCAGTGTCTCCCCCTCAGATACGCAGTATTTT. Its translation is CAISVSPSDTQYF.

The chain joins TRBV7-6 to TRBJ2-1, with 10 bases lining up with TRBD2. With 5 bases clipped from V and 4 bases from J, the junction kept 11 bases outside the gene matches. In germline, CDR1 is SGHVS, CDR2 FNYEAQ. This CDR3 region has 17 residues. The CDR3 protein is CASSRSEGGLAYNEQFF. CDR3 coding DNA: TGTGCCAGCAGCCGGTCCGAGGGGGGACTAGCGTACAATGAGCAGTTCTTC. The full variable domain, with the rest looked up from reference TRBV7-6 and TRBJ2-1, is GAGVSQSPRYKVTKRGQDVALRCDPISGHVSLYWYRQALGQGPEFLTYFNYEAQQDKSGLPNDRFSAERPEGSISTLTIQRTEQRDSAMYRCASSRSEGGLAYNEQFFGPGTRLTVL.

V gene TRBV7-8 combines with J gene TRBJ1-1, with TRBD1 matching 7 bases. There are 14 residues in the CDR3. The V segment lost 6 bases and the J segment 0 bases; nucleotides outside the gene matches: 4. Germline CDR1 reads SGHVS; CDR2 reads FQNEAQ. The CDR3 bases are TGTGCCAGCAGAGGGGACAGATTGAACACTGAAGCTTTCTTT. Translating it yields CASRGDRLNTEAFF.

There are a few counts of this clone. The V and J genes are TRBV28 and TRBJ2-2; D uncertain. Germline V CDR1 and CDR2: MDHEN, SYDVKM. V was shortened by 3 bases and J by 5 bases, with 10 bases between the two germline ends. The CDR3 spans 14 residues. CDR3 sequence: CASSFNFQTGELFF. CDR3 bases: TGTGCCAGCAGTTTTAATTTCCAGACCGGGGAGCTGTTTTTT. Filled out from reference TRBV28 and TRBJ2-2, the complete variable domain reads DVKVTQSSRYLVKRTGEKVFLECVQDMDHENMFWYRQDPGLGLRLIYFSYDVKMKEKGDIPEGYSVSREKKERFSLILESASTNQTSMYLCASSFNFQTGELFFGEGSRLTVL.

The chain carries TRBV4-3 and TRBJ2-3, with TRBD2 matching over 12 bases. The CDR3 consists of 18 residues. V lost 0 bases and J lost 3; bases outside the gene matches: 7. The V gene's germline CDR1 is LGHNA and CDR2 YSLEER. The CDR3: CASSQDITSGGSTDTQYF. The CDR3 DNA follows: TGCGCCAGCAGCCAAGATATAACTAGCGGGGGGTCGACAGATACGCAGTATTTT.

The rearrangement joins TRBV7-2 to TRBJ2-2; TRBD2 agrees at 7 bases. Germline CDR1 reads SGHTA; CDR2 reads FQGNSA. CDR3 size: 16 residues. V gave up 3 bases and J gave up 0 bases; unmatched junction bases: 4. The CDR3 loop reads CASSFHAGANTGELFF. The CDR3 nucleotides are TGTGCCAGCAGCTTTCATGCGGGGGCGAACACCGGGGAGCTGTTTTTT.

V usage is TRBV7-9 and J usage is TRBJ2-7; unclear D gene. V lost 2 bases and J lost 7, with 15 bases in between. In germline, CDR1 is SEHNR, CDR2 FQNEAQ (reference sequence). This CDR3 region has 14 residues. CDR3 nucleotide sequence: TGTGCCAGCAGCTTAAATCTAGTAATGGAGGAGCAGTACTTC. This sequence encodes CASSLNLVMEEQYF.

The chain is built from TRBV6-5 and TRBJ1-1; TRBD1 might be the D (5 bases). The germline gives CDR1 MNHEY, CDR2 SVGAGI. The CDR3 has 15 amino acids. Trimming took off 6 bases at V and 1 base at J, with 15 bases between the two ends. The CDR3 sequence: CASRRGIFGNTEAFF. CDR3 nucleotide sequence: TGTGCCAGCAGACGGGGGATCTTCGGGAACACTGAAGCTTTCTTT.